This T cell receptor beta chain is drawn from a study of cytomegalovirus exposure and HLA in healthy donors. General study findings and limits: Rarity held for most TCR sequences, but there were some public TCRs that occurred in many donors. The tendency of first-cohort TCR clusters to co-occur in the 95 to 150 validation repertoires was the finding of a later analysis. Cytomegalovirus association was listed for 150 or so TCR beta chains.

The approximately 120-subject validation cohort, separate from the approximately 660-subject first cohort, included the donors. About this clone: Its antigen is currently unknown.

Method: immunoSEQ multiplex PCR; TCRdb's copy keeps in-frame clones and lacks some. The sample has hundreds of thousands of clones; about 88% are singletons. The clonotype was recovered from a man between 18 and 35 years old in good health and CMV-seropositive. The sequenced sample consisted of PBMCs.

CDR3 nucleotide sequence: TGTGCCATCAGTGAGTCCGTAGAGCAGTTCTTC. Translation: CAISESVEQFF. The genes are TRBV10-3 and TRBJ2-1; D unresolved. The ends were cut back, 0 bases at V and 10 bases at J, with 4 bases in the middle. The CDR3 is 11 residues long. Per germline, CDR1 ENHRY and CDR2 SYGVKD.